This T cell receptor beta chain was sequenced in a study of T-cell reconstitution after alpha-beta-depleted transplantation in children. Study results and limitations: After transplant, high TCRbeta diversity at day 60 in some patients arose from surviving recipient T cells and thymic progenitors.

The library targeted TCRbeta and was prepared with unique molecular identifiers. TCRdb ran MiXCR on the PCR reads and lists one entry per CDR3 protein. The profile shows 500,000 to 600,000 distinct CDR3 sequences, 27% of them singletons. Notes on this clonotype: Its antigen remains unidentified.

The CDR3 spans 11 residues. The germline CDR1 and CDR2 sequences are SNHLY and FYNNEI. The germline V and J ends were trimmed by 4 bases and 6 bases, with 7 bases remaining between them. The J gene is TRBJ2-7, the V gene TRBV2, with unresolved D. The sample consisted of PBMCs, taken before TCRalphabeta/CD19-depleted stem cell transplant. This TCR was recovered from a boy younger than two with Wiskott-Aldrich syndrome, due to receive a stem cell transplant. In DNA form, the CDR3 reads TGTGCCAGCAGTGGAAAGACCGAGCAGTACTTC. This codes for CASSGKTEQYF.